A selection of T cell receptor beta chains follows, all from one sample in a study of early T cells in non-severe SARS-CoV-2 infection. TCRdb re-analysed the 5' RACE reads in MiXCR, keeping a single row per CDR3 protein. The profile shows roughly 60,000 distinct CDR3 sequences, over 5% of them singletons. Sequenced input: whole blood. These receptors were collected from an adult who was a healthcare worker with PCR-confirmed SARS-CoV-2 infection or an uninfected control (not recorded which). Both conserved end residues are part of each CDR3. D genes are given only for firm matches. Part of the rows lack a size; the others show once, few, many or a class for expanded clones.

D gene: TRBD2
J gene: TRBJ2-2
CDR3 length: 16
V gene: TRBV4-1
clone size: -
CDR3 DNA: TGCGCCAGCAGCTCCATAGCGGGAGGGCCCACCGGGGAGCTGTTTTTT
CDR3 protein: CASSSIAGGPTGELFF

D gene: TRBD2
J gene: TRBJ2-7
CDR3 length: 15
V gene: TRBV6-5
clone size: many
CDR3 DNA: TGTGCCAGCAGTTACGGGGGACTAGCGGGCTACGAGCAGTACTTC
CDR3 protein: CASSYGGLAGYEQYF

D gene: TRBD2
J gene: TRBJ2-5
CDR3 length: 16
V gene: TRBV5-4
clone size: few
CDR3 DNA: TGTGCCAGCAGATCGGGGACTAGCGGGGGGGCAGAGACCCAGTACTTC
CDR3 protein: CASRSGTSGGAETQYF

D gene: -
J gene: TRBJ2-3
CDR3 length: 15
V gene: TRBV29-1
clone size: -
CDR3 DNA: TGCAGCGTAGACTCGGCCCTCTCTAGCACAGATACGCAGTATTTT
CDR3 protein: CSVDSALSSTDTQYF

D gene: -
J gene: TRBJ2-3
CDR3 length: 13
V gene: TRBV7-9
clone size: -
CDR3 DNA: TGTGCCAGCAGCTTAGCGCGCAAGGATACGCAGTATTTT
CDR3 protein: CASSLARKDTQYF

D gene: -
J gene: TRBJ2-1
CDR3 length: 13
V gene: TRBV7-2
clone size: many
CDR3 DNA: TGTGCCAGCAGCCCGAATCTCCCAGGGAAGCAGTTCTTC
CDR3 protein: CASSPNLPGKQFF

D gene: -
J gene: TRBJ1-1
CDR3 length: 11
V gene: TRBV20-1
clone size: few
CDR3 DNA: TGCGGTTTCGGGGGATACACTGAAGCTTTCTTT
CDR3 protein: CGFGGYTEAFF

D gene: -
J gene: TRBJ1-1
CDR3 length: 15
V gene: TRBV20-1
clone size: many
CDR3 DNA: TGCAGTGCTAGAGAGGACGGCCGATTTGGGACTGAAGCTTTCTTT
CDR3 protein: CSAREDGRFGTEAFF

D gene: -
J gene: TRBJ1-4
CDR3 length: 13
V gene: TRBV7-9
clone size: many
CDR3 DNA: TGTGCCAGCAGCCCGGGGGCGAATGAAAAACTGTTTTTT
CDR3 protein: CASSPGANEKLFF

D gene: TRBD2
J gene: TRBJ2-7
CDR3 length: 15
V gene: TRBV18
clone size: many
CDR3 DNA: TGTGCCAGCTCCTCGACTAGCGGGGTTTCCTACGAGCAGTACTTC
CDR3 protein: CASSSTSGVSYEQYF

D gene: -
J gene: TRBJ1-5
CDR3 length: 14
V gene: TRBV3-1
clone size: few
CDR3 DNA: TGTGCCAGCAGCCAAGCGGGACTGACTCAGCCCCAGCATTTT
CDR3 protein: CASSQAGLTQPQHF

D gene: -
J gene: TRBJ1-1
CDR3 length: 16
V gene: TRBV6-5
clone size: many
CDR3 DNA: TGTGCCAGCAGTTACTGGGGGGACGGCGGGACTTTTGAAGCTTTCTTT
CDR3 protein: CASSYWGDGGTFEAFF

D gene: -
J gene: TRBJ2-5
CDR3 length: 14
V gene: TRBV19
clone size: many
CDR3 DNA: TGTGCCAGTAGTGGGGAAGCCTTGAGGGAGACCCAGTACTTC
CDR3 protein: CASSGEALRETQYF

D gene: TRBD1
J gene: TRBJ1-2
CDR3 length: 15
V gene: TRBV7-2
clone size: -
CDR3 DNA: TGTGCCAGCAGCTGGACAGGGAATGGGGACTATGGCTACACCTTC
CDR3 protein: CASSWTGNGDYGYTF

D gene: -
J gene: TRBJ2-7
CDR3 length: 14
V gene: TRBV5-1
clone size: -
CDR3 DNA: TGCGCCAGCAGCTTGCCTAGCCAAACCTACGAGCAGTACTTC
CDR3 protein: CASSLPSQTYEQYF

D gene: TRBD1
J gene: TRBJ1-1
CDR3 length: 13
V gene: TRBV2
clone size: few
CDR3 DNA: TGTGCCAGTACGGCCCAGGGGGGGACTGAAGCTTTCTTT
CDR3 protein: CASTAQGGTEAFF

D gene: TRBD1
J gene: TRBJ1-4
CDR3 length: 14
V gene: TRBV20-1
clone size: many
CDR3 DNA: TGCAGTGCTAGAGTGGCAGGGGGAAATGAAAAACTGTTTTTT
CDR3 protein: CSARVAGGNEKLFF

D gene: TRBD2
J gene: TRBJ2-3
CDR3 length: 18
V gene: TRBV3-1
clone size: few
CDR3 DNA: TGTGCCAGCAGCCAAGGATCCCGGAGAGCGGGGAACACAGATACGCAGTATTTT
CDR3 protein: CASSQGSRRAGNTDTQYF

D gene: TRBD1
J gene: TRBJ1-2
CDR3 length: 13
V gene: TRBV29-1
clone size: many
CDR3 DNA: TGCAGCGCGCGGGGACAGACAAACTATGGCTACACCTTC
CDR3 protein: CSARGQTNYGYTF

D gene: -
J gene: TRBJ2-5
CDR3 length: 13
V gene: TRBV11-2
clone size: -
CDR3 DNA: TGTGCCAGCAGCTTAGGGACGGGCGAGACCCAGTACTTC
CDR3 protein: CASSLGTGETQYF

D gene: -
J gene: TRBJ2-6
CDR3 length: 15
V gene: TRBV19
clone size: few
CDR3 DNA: TGTGCCAGTAGTATCAGGGAGACTGGGGCCAACGTCCTGACTTTC
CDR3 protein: CASSIRETGANVLTF

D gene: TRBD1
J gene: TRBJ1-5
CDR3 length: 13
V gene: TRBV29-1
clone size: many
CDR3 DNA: TGCAGCGCTGGGACAGGAGTGAATCAGCCCCAGCATTTT
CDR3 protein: CSAGTGVNQPQHF

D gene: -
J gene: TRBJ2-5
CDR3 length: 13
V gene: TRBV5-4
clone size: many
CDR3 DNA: TGTGCCAGCAGCTCCGGGAGTGAAGAAACCCAGTACTTC
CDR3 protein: CASSSGSEETQYF

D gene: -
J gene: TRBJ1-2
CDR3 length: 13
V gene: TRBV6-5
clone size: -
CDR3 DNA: TGTGCCAGCACGGAAATAGGGGACTATGGCTACACCTTC
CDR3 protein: CASTEIGDYGYTF

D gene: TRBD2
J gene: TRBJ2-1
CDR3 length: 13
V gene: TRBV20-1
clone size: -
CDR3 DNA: TGCAGTGCTACCCCTAGCGGGGCCAATGAGCAGTTCTTC
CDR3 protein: CSATPSGANEQFF

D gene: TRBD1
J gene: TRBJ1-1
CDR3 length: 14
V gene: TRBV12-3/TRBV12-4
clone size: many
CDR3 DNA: TGTGCCAGCAGTTTAACAGGGGCCGTCACTGAAGCTTTCTTT
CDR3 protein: CASSLTGAVTEAFF

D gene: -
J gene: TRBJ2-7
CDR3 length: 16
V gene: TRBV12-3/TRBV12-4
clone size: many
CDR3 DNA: TGTGCCAGCAGTTTAGCGGAAGTTAAAAAATCCTACGAGCAGTACTTC
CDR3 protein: CASSLAEVKKSYEQYF

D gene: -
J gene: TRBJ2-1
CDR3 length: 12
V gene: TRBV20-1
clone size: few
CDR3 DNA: TGCAGTGCAAGGGACTCGGGCAATGAGCAGTTCTTC
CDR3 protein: CSARDSGNEQFF

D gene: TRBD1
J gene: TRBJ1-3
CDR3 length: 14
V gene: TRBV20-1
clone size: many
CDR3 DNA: TGCAGTGCGTTCGGGACAGGGGCTGAAAACACCATATATTTT
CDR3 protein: CSAFGTGAENTIYF

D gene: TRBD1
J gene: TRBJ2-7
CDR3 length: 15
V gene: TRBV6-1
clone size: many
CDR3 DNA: TGTGCCAGCAGCGTTAGCGGACAGGGAGGATACGAGCAGTACTTC
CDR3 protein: CASSVSGQGGYEQYF

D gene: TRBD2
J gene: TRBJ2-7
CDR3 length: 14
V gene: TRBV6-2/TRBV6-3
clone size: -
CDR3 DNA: TGTGCCAGCAGGCCTAGCGGGGGGCCCTACGAGCAGTACTTC
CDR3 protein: CASRPSGGPYEQYF

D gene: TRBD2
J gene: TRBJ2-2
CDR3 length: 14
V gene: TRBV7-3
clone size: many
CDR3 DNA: TGTGCCAGCAGGACCACTAGCGCCACCGGGGAGCTGTTTTTT
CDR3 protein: CASRTTSATGELFF

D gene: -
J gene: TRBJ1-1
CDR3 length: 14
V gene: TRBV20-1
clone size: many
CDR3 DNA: TGCAGTGCTAGAGAACCGGGACAGAACACTGAAGCTTTCTTT
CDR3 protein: CSAREPGQNTEAFF